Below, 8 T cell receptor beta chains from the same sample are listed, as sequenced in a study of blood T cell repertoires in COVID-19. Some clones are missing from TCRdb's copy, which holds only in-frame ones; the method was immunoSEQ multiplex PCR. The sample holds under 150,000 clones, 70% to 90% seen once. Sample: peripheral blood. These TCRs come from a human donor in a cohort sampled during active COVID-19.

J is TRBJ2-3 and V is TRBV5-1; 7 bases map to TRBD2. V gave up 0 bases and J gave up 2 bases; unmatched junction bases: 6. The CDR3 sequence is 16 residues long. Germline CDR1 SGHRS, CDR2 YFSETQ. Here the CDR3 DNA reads TGCGCCAGCAGCTTGGGGGGGACTACCAACACAGATACGCAGTATTTT. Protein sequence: CASSLGGTTNTDTQYF. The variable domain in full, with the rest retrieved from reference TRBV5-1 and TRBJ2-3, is KAGVTQTPRYLIKTRGQQVTLSCSPISGHRSVSWYQQTPGQGLQFLFEYFSETQRNKGNFPGRFSGRQFSNSRSEMNVSTLELGDSALYLCASSLGGTTNTDTQYFGPGTRLTVL.

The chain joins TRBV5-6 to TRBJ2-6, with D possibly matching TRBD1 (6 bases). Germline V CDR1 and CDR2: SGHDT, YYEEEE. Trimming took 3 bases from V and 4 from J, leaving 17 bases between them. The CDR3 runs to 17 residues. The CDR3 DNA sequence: TGTGCCAGCAGCTCGATGACCACAGGGCCGGGGGCCAACGTCCTGACTTTC. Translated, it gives CASSSMTTGPGANVLTF. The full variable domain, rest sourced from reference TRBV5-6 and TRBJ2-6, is DAGVTQSPTHLIKTRGQQVTLRCSPKSGHDTVSWYQQALGQGPQFIFQYYEEEERQRGNFPDRFSGHQFPNYSSELNVNALLLGDSALYLCASSSMTTGPGANVLTFGAGSRLTVL.

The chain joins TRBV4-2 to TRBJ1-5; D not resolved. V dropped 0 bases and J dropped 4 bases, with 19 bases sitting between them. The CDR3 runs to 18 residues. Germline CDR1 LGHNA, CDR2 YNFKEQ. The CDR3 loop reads CASSQDLGGPGPNQPQHF. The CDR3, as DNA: TGTGCCAGCAGCCAAGATCTCGGTGGTCCGGGTCCTAATCAGCCCCAGCATTTT.

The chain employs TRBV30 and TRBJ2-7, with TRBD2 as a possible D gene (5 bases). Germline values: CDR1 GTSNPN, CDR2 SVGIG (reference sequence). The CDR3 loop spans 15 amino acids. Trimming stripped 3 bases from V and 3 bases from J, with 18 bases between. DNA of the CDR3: TGTGCCTGGAGCCCTACGGACTTCCCCATCTACGAGCAGTACTTC. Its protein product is CAWSPTDFPIYEQYF.

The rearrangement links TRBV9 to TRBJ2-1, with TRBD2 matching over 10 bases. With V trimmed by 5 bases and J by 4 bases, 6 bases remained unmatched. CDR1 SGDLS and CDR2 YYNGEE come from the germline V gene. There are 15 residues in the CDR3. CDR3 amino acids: CASSRAGGTYNEQFF. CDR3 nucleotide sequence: TGTGCCAGCAGTCGAGCGGGGGGGACGTACAATGAGCAGTTCTTC.

CDR3 nucleotide sequence: TGTGCCAGCAGCCCCTACCCCGACAGGGCCTCTGGAAACACCATATATTTT. It yields the protein CASSPYPDRASGNTIYF. The chain combines TRBV11-2 with TRBJ1-3; 7 bases fit TRBD1. The ends lost 5 bases at V and 0 bases at J; junction bases unmatched: 10. The CDR3 has 17 residues. In germline, CDR1 is SGHAT, CDR2 FQNNGV. The full variable domain, in which reference TRBV11-2 and TRBJ1-3 provide the parts outside the CDR3, is EAGVAQSPRYKIIEKRQSVAFWCNPISGHATLYWYQQILGQGPKLLIQFQNNGVVDDSQLPKDRFSAERLKGVDSTLKIQPAKLEDSAVYLCASSPYPDRASGNTIYFGEGSWLTVV.

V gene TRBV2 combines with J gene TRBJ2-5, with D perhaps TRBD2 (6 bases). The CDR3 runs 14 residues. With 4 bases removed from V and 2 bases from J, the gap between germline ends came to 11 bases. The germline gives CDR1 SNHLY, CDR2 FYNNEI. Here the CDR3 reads CASSVGGGQETQYF. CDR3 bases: TGTGCCAGCAGTGTGGGGGGTGGGCAAGAGACCCAGTACTTC.

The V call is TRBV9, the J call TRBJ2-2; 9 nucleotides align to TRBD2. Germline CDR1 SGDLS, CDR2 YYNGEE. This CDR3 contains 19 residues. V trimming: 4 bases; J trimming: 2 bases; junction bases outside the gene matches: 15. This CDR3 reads CASSPKIGVAGANTGELFF. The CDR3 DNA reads TGTGCCAGCAGCCCCAAGATCGGGGTAGCGGGGGCAAACACCGGGGAGCTGTTTTTT. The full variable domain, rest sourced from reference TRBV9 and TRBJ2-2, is DSGVTQTPKHLITATGQRVTLRCSPRSGDLSVYWYQQSLDQGLQFLIQYYNGEERAKGNILERFSAQQFPDLHSELNLSSLELGDSALYFCASSPKIGVAGANTGELFFGEGSRLTVL.